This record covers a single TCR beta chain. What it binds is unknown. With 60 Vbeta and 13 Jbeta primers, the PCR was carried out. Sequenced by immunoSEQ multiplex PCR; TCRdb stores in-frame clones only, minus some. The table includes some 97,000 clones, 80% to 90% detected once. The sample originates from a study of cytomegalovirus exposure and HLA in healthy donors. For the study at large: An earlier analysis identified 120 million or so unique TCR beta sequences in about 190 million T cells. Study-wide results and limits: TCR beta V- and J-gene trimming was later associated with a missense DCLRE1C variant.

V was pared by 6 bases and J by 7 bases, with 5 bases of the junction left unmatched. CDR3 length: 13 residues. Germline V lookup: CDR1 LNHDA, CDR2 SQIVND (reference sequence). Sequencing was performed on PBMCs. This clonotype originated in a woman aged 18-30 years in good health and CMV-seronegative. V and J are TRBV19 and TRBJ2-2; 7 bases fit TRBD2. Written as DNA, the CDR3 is TGTGCCAGTAGCGGACTAGTTGGCGGGGAGCTGTTTTTT. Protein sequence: CASSGLVGGELFF. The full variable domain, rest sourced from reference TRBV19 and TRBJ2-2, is DGGITQSPKYLFRKEGQNVTLSCEQNLNHDAMYWYRQDPGQGLRLIYYSQIVNDFQKGDIAEGYSVSREKKESFPLTVTSAQKNPTAFYLCASSGLVGGELFFGEGSRLTVL.